This entry is about one T cell receptor beta chain. The antigen remains unidentified. A multiplex PCR was run with 60 Vbeta primers and 13 Jbeta primers. Data came from immunoSEQ multiplex PCR; TCRdb stores just in-frame clones and leaves some out. The table includes over 100,000 clones, over 60% detected once. This record comes from a study of cytomegalovirus exposure and HLA in healthy donors. Study outcomes and limitations: While the bulk of TCR sequences proved rare, some public TCRs turned up in many donors.

This clonotype originated in a man aged 25-45 years in good health and CMV-seropositive. Material: PBMCs.

This chain's CDR3 is CASSFRPDSSYNEQFF. The CDR3 nucleotides are TGTGCCAGCAGCTTTCGACCGGACAGTTCCTACAATGAGCAGTTCTTC. The chain employs TRBV14 and TRBJ2-1, with D perhaps matching TRBD1 (6 bases). CDR3 size: 16 residues. Trimming took 5 bases from V and 1 from J, leaving 15 bases between them. Germline-derived CDR1 and CDR2 are SGHDN and FVKESK.